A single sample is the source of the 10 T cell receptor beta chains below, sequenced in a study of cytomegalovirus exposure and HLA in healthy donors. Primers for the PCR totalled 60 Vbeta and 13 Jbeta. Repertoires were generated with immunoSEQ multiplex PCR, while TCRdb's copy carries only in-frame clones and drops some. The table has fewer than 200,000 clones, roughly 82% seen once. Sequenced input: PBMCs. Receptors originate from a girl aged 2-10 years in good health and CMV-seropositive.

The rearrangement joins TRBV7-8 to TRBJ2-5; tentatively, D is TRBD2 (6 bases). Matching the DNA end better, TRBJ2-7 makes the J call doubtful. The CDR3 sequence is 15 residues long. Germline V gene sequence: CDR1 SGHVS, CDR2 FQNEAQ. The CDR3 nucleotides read TGTGCCAGCAGCCTCGTTAGCGGAATTTCCTACGAGCAGTACTTC. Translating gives CASSLVSGISYEQYF.

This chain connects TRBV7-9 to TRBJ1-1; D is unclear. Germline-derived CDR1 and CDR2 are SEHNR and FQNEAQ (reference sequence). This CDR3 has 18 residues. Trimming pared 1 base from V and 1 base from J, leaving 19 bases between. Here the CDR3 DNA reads TGTGCCAGCAGCTTAGTGCGAGATGGTCGGAGGACGAACACTGAAGCTTTCTTT. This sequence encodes CASSLVRDGRRTNTEAFF.

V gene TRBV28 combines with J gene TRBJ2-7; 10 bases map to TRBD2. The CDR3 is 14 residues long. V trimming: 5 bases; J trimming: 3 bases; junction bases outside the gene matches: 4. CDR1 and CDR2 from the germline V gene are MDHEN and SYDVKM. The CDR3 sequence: CASSVAGGLYEQYF. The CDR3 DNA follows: TGTGCCAGCAGTGTAGCGGGGGGCCTCTACGAGCAGTACTTC.

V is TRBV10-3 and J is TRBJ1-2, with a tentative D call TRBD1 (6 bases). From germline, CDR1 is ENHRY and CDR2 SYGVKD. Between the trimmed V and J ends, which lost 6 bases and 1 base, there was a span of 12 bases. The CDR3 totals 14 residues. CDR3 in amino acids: CAISGGGDNYGYTF. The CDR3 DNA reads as TGTGCCATCAGCGGGGGGGGCGATAACTATGGCTACACCTTC.

In nucleotides, the CDR3 is TGCGCCAGCAGTGAGTTACAGGGTGTGGCCGGGGAGCTGTTTTTT. This sequence encodes CASSELQGVAGELFF. The rearrangement joins TRBV10-2 to TRBJ2-2; possible D gene TRBD1, 6 bases. Germline CDR1 and CDR2: WSHSY and SAAADI. Trimming took off 1 base at V and 6 bases at J, with 12 bases between the two ends. This CDR3 is built from 15 residues.

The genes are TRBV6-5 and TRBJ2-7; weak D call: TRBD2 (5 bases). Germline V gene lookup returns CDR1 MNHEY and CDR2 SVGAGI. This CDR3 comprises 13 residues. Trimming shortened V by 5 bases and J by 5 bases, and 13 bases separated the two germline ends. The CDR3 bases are TGTGCCAGCAGTCCACTAGGACCCCACGAGCAGTACTTC. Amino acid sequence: CASSPLGPHEQYF.

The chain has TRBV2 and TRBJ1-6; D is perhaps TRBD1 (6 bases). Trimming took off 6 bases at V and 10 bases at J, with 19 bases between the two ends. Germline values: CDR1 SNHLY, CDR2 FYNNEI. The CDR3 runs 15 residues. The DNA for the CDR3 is TGTGCCAGCAGGTTACGGGGGGCGACGGGATCACCCCTCCACTTT. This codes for CASRLRGATGSPLHF.

As DNA, the CDR3 is TGTGCCACCCACACCTTTCATCGACCAAATACGGAGAACAATCAGCCCCAGCATTTT. Translating gives CATHTFHRPNTENNQPQHF. V and J are TRBV27 and TRBJ1-5; unclear D gene. From germline, CDR1 is MNHEY and CDR2 SMNVEV (reference sequence). V lost 10 bases and J lost 3, with 31 bases in between. The CDR3 extends over 19 amino acids.

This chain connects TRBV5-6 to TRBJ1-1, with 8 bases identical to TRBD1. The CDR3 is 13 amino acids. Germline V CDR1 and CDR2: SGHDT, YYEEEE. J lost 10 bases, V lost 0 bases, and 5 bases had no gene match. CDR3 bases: TGTGCCAGCAGCTTGGGGGACAGGTTGGTAGCTTTCTTT. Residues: CASSLGDRLVAFF.

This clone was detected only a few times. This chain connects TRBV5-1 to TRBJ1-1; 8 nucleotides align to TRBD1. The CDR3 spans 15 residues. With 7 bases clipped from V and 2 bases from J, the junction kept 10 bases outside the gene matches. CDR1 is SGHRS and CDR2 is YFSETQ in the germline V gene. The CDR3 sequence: CASADRGWANTEAFF. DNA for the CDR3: TGCGCCAGCGCCGACAGGGGTTGGGCAAACACTGAAGCTTTCTTT.